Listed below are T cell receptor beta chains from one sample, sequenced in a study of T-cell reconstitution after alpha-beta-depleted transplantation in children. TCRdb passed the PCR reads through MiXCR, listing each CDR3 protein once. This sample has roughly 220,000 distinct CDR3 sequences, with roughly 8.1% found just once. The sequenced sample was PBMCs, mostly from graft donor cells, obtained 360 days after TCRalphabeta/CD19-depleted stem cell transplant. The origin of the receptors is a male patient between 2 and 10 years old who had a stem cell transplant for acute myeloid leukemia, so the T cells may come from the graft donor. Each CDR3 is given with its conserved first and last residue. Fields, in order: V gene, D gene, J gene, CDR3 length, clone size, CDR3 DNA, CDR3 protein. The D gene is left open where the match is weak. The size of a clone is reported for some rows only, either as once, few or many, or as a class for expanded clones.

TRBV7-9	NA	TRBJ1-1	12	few	TGTGCCAGCAGCTTAGCCCCCCTGGGAGCTTTCTTT	CASSLAPLGAFF
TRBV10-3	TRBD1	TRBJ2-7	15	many	TGTGCCATCAGTGGAGAAGACAGGGGAAAAGTCGAGCAGTACTTC	CAISGEDRGKVEQYF
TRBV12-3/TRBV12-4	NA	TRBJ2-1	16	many	TGTGCCAGCAGTTTTGGCTCGGTACTGCGCTACAATGAGCAGTTCTTC	CASSFGSVLRYNEQFF
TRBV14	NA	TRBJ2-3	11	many	TGTGCCAGCAGCCAAGCAGATACGCAGTATTTT	CASSQADTQYF
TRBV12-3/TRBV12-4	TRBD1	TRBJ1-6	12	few	TGTGCCAGCAGTCTCAGGGGGCCACCCCTCCACTTT	CASSLRGPPLHF
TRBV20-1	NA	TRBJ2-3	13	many	TGCAGTGCTAGGACCGTCCGACGAGATACGCAGTATTTT	CSARTVRRDTQYF
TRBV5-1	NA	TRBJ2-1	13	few	TGCGCCAGCAGCTCCCGACTTTACAATGAGCAGTTCTTC	CASSSRLYNEQFF
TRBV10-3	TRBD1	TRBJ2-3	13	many	TGTGCCATTGCCGGACAGGGTACAGATACGCAGTATTTT	CAIAGQGTDTQYF
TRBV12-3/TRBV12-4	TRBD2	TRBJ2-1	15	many	TGTGCCAGCAGTTTAGCGGGAGGGAGCTACAATGAGCAGTTCTTC	CASSLAGGSYNEQFF
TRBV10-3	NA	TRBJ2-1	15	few	TGTGCCGCCAGTGGGGCTGACAGCCGGGGAAATGAGCAGTTCTTC	CAASGADSRGNEQFF
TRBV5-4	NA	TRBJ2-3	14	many	TGTGCCAGCAGCTTTTTGAGAAGCACAGATACGCAGTATTTT	CASSFLRSTDTQYF
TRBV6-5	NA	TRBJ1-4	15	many	TGTGCCAGCAGCAGCCCGTTGGTAACTAATGAAAAACTGTTTTTT	CASSSPLVTNEKLFF
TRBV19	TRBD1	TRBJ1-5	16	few	TGTGCCAGTAGTAGCCGGACAGGGTATAGCAATCAGCCCCAGCATTTT	CASSSRTGYSNQPQHF
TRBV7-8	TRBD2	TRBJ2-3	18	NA	TGTGCCAGCAGCCCCCGGATAGCGGGAGGGATTTCCACAGATACGCAGTATTTT	CASSPRIAGGISTDTQYF
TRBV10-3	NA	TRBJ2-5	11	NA	TGTGCCATCAGCAATCAAGAGACCCAGTACTTC	CAISNQETQYF
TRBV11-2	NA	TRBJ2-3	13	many	TGTGCCAGCAGCTTAGTTCCGGCAGATACGCAGTATTTT	CASSLVPADTQYF
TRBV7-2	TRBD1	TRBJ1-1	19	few	TGTGCCAGCAGCTTCACCCCCGGGACAGGGGAGGGACAAAACACTGAAGCTTTCTTT	CASSFTPGTGEGQNTEAFF
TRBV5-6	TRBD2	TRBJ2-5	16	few	TGTGCCAGCAGCTTCGAGGAGACTAGCGGGTTAGAGACCCAGTACTTC	CASSFEETSGLETQYF
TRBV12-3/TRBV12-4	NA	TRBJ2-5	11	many	TGTGCCAGCAGTTTAGAAGGGACCCAGTACTTC	CASSLEGTQYF
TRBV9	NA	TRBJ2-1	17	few	TGTGCCAGCAGCGTAGTCTCGGACAGTTTCTCCTACAATGAGCAGTTCTTC	CASSVVSDSFSYNEQFF
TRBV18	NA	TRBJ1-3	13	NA	TGTGCCAGCTCACCAAATTGGAGAAACACCATATATTTT	CASSPNWRNTIYF
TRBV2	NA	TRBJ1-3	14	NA	TGTGCCAGCGCGGGCTCCATCTCTGGAAACACCATATATTTT	CASAGSISGNTIYF
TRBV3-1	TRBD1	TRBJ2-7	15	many	TGTGCCAGCAGCACCCGACAGGGGGTTTACTACGAGCAGTACTTC	CASSTRQGVYYEQYF
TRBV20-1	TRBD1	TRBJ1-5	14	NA	TGCAGTGCTGCGGGGACAGCTAGCAATCAGCCCCAGCATTTT	CSAAGTASNQPQHF
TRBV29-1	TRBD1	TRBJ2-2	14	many	TGCAGCGTGGCTAACAGGGGGCGGACCGGGGAGCTGTTTTTT	CSVANRGRTGELFF
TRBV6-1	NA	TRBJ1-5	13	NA	TGTGCCAGCAGTGAATCCCTCAATCAGCCCCAGCATTTT	CASSESLNQPQHF
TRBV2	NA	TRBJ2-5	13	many	TGTGCCAGCAGTGGACTAGTACGGGGGACCCAGTACTTC	CASSGLVRGTQYF
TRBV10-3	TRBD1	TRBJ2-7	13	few	TGTGCCATCAGTGAAACAGGGGCCTGGGAGCAGTACTTC	CAISETGAWEQYF
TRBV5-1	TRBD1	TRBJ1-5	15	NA	TGCGCCAGCAGCTTGGAGACAGGGTTAAATCAGCCCCAGCATTTT	CASSLETGLNQPQHF
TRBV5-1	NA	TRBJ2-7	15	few	TGCGCCAGCCGCCAGTCCGGGGCCTTCTCCTACGAGCAGTACTTC	CASRQSGAFSYEQYF
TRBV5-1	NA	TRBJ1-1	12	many	TGCGCCAGCAGCTTGGGCAGGGCTGAAGCTTTCTTT	CASSLGRAEAFF
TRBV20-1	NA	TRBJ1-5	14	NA	TGCAGTGCTGTCCGCAGGGTAGGCAATCAGCCCCAGCATTTT	CSAVRRVGNQPQHF
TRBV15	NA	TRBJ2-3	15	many	TGTGCCACCAGCAGACAGGACCTCTGGGCAGATACGCAGTATTTT	CATSRQDLWADTQYF
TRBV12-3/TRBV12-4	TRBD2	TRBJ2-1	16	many	TGTGCCAGCAGTTTATCTCTAGCGGGAGGGCTCTTTGAGCAGTTCTTC	CASSLSLAGGLFEQFF
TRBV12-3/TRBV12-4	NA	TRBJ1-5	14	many	TGTGCCAGCAGCCCCGGGACCGAGGGCCAGCCCCAGCATTTT	CASSPGTEGQPQHF
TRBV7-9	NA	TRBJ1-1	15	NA	TGTGCCAGCAGCTTTGACACAACGGTAAACACTGAAGCTTTCTTT	CASSFDTTVNTEAFF
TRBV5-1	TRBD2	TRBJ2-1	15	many	TGCGCCAGCAGCATGGGACTAGCGGGGGGGTCTGAGCAGTTCTTC	CASSMGLAGGSEQFF
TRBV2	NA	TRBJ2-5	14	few	TGTGCCACTTCCTTTCAGGGGCAGCAAGAGACCCAGTACTTC	CATSFQGQQETQYF
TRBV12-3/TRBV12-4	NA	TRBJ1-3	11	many	TGTGCCAGCAGTTCGGGCAACACCATATATTTT	CASSSGNTIYF
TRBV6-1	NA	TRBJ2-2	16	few	TGTGCCAGCATCCAAGGGTCCGCCAGGTACACCGGGGAGCTGTTTTTT	CASIQGSARYTGELFF
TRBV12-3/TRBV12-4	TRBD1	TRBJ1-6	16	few	TGTGCCAGCAGACCCTACAGGGGAACCTATAATTCACCCCTCCACTTT	CASRPYRGTYNSPLHF
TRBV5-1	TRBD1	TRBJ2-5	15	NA	TGCGCCAGCAGCCGGGGGACAGGGGTAGGGGAGACCCAGTACTTC	CASSRGTGVGETQYF
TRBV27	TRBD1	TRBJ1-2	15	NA	TGTGCCAGCAGCTGGGCCAAAGGGACAGGGTATGGCTACACCTTC	CASSWAKGTGYGYTF
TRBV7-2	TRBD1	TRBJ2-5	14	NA	TGTGCCAGCAGACCAAGACAGGGGACGCAGACCCAGTACTTC	CASRPRQGTQTQYF
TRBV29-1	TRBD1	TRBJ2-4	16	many	TGCAGCGTTGGAGACAGGGACACCTTAGCCAAAAACATTCAGTACTTC	CSVGDRDTLAKNIQYF
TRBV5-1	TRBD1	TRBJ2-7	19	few	TGCGCCAGCAGCCGCGCGGACAGGGGGCACATAAACCCCCAACACGAGCAGTACTTC	CASSRADRGHINPQHEQYF
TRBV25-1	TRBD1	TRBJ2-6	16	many	TGTGCCAGCAGTGCGGTGACAGGGTGGGGGGCCAACGTCCTGACTTTC	CASSAVTGWGANVLTF
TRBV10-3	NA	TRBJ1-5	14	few	TGTGCCATCAGTGGTGCAGAAGGCAATCAGCCCCAGCATTTT	CAISGAEGNQPQHF
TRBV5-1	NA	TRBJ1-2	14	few	TGCGCCAGCAGCCGCGAGGGAGCCGGCTATGGCTACACCTTC	CASSREGAGYGYTF
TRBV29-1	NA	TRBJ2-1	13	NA	TGCAGCGTTGGAGGGGGGCCCAACAATGAGCAGTTCTTC	CSVGGGPNNEQFF
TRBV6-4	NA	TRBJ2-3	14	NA	TGTGCCAGCAGTGACTCGTTTAGGAGTGATACGCAGTATTTT	CASSDSFRSDTQYF
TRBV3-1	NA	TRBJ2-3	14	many	TGTGCCAGCAGCCAACTACTAGGGACAGATACGCAGTATTTT	CASSQLLGTDTQYF
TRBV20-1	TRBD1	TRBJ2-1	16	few	TGCAGTGCTAGAGGGTGGGGACAGGGGGCCTACAATGAGCAGTTCTTC	CSARGWGQGAYNEQFF
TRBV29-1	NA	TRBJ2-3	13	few	TGCAGCGTTGAGACTCATCGCACAGATACGCAGTATTTT	CSVETHRTDTQYF